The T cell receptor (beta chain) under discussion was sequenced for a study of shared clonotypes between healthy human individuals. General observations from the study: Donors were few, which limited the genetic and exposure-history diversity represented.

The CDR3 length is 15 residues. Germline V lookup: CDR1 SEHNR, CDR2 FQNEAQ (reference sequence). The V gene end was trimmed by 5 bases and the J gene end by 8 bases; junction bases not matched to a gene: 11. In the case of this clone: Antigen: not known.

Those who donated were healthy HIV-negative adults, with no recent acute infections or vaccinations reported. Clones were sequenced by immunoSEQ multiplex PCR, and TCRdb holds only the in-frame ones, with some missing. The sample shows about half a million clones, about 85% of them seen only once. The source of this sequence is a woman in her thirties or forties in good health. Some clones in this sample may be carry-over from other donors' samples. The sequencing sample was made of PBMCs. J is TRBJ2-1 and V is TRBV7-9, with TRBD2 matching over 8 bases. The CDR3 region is CASSPGIAGRDEQFF. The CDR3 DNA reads TGTGCCAGCAGCCCCGGGATAGCGGGACGGGATGAGCAGTTCTTC.